These 5 T cell receptor beta chains originate from one sample sequenced in a study of blood T cell repertoires in COVID-19. Profiling relied on immunoSEQ multiplex PCR, and the TCRdb table lists in-frame clones only, not all of them. Of some 110,000 clones in the sample, 82% were seen once. The sequenced sample consisted of peripheral blood. The origin of the receptors is a man aged 60-69 years with acute or convalescent COVID-19.

This clone is a singleton in its sample. This CDR3 is also generated by other DNA sequences in the sample. The CDR3: CATSRGLAGTYEQYF. CDR3 DNA sequence: TGTGCCACCAGCAGAGGGCTAGCGGGAACCTACGAGCAGTACTTC. The chain has TRBV15 and TRBJ2-7; TRBD2 matches 9 bases. The V gene end was trimmed by 1 base and the J gene end by 2 bases; junction bases not matched to a gene: 3. CDR3 length: 15 amino acids. The germline V gene has CDR1 LNHNV and CDR2 YYDKDF (reference sequence).

The chain couples TRBV24-1 to TRBJ1-5; a weak D match, TRBD1 (6 bases). Trimming left V 10 bases short and J 5 bases short, with 17 bases between. The CDR3 consists of 14 residues. The V gene's germline CDR1 is KGHDR and CDR2 SFDVKD. CDR3 bases: TGTGCCACACAAATTGGACAGTCTGATCAGCCCCAGCATTTT. Translated: CATQIGQSDQPQHF.

The sample holds many counts of this clone. The chain recombines TRBV11-3 with TRBJ2-1, with 8 bases that match TRBD2. The V gene's germline CDR1 is SGHNT and CDR2 YENEEA. The trim removed 0 bases at V and 2 bases at J, leaving 15 bases unmatched. The CDR3 spans 20 residues. The CDR3 sequence is CASSLDRVRAGDGTYNEQFF. As DNA, the CDR3 is TGTGCCAGCAGCTTAGACCGCGTTCGAGCGGGAGATGGTACCTACAATGAGCAGTTCTTC. Full variable domain (rest looked up from reference TRBV11-3 and TRBJ2-1): EAGVVQSPRYKIIEKKQPVAFWCNPISGHNTLYWYLQNLGQGPELLIRYENEEAVDDSQLPKDRFSAERLKGVDSTLKIQPAELGDSAVYLCASSLDRVRAGDGTYNEQFFGPGTRLTVL.

The V gene is TRBV29-1, the J gene TRBJ1-5; D gene unclear. The V gene lost 7 bases and the J gene lost 0 bases, with 7 bases spanning the gap. This CDR3 has 12 residues. Looked up from germline, CDR1 is SQVTM and CDR2 is ANQGSEA. In nucleotides, the CDR3 is TGCAGCGCCGGTGGTAGCAATCAGCCCCAGCATTTT. Translated: CSAGGSNQPQHF. The entire variable domain, with the rest obtained from reference TRBV29-1 and TRBJ1-5, is as follows: SAVISQKPSRDICQRGTSLTIQCQVDSQVTMMFWYRQQPGQSLTLIATANQGSEATYESGFVIDKFPISRPNLTFSTLTVSNMSPEDSSIYLCSAGGSNQPQHFGDGTRLSIL.

V and J are TRBV10-1 and TRBJ2-7, with 9 bases matching TRBD1. This CDR3 comprises 15 residues. J was trimmed by 3 bases and V by 5 bases; bases with no gene match: 8. Germline V gene sequence: CDR1 WNHNN, CDR2 SYGVQD (reference sequence). The CDR3 DNA reads TGCGCCAGCAGTACCACGACAGGGGGTTACTACGAGCAGTACTTC. Amino acids: CASSTTTGGYYEQYF.